The 11 T cell receptor beta chains listed next were all sequenced from one sample in a study of shared clonotypes between healthy human individuals (dated by TCRdb to about 2020). The method behind the library was the immunoSEQ multiplex PCR assay. Not all clones reach the TCRdb copy of this immuneACCESS table, which keeps in-frame sequences only. Checked studies attribute under half of the gap to unresolved V genes and leave the rest unexplained. This sample is represented by 2 million to 2.5 million clones; approximately 94% of them were singletons. Of the sample, approximately 0.13% falls within the top ten clones. The specimen was naive CD4+ T cells sorted from blood. The meaning of the sample's cell subset or site label: CD45RA+ positively selected. These TCRs come from a man aged 18 to 30 in good health.

V usage is TRBV7-2 and J usage is TRBJ2-7, with D tentatively TRBD1 (6 bases). The V end lost 1 base, the J end lost 3 bases, and 13 bases lay between the germline ends. CDR1 SGHTA and CDR2 FQGNSA come from the germline V gene. This CDR3 spans 15 amino acids. The CDR3 here is CASSLEVTGIYEQYF. The CDR3 DNA reads as TGTGCCAGCAGCTTAGAGGTAACAGGGATCTACGAGCAGTACTTC.

Turning to this clone: Additional DNA sequences in this sample encode the identical CDR3. The chain links TRBV11-2 to TRBJ2-5, with D unresolved. V lost 1 base and J lost 4, with 7 bases in between. This CDR3 spans 13 amino acids. The germline CDR1 and CDR2 sequences are SGHAT and FQNNGV. Written as DNA, the CDR3 is TGTGCCAGCAGCTTAGGCGAGCGAGAGACCCAGTACTTC. Translating it yields CASSLGERETQYF.

The V gene is TRBV5-1, the J gene TRBJ2-3; D unclear. CDR1 and CDR2 (germline): SGHRS, YFSETQ. Trimming stripped 2 bases from V and 4 bases from J, with 14 bases between. The CDR3 length is 15 residues. The CDR3 sequence: CASSLDRWAADTQYF. The CDR3 DNA reads as TGCGCCAGCAGCTTAGATCGTTGGGCTGCAGATACGCAGTATTTT.

The count of this clone is one. The gene calls are TRBV30 and TRBJ2-7; D is unclear. This CDR3 region has 12 residues. The V and J ends lost 2 bases and 1 base respectively, with 6 bases between them. Germline CDR1 GTSNPN, CDR2 SVGIG (reference sequence). Written as DNA, the CDR3 is TGTGCCTGGAGTAGCAGGTCCTACGAGCAGTACTTC. Its protein is CAWSSRSYEQYF.

This rearrangement joins TRBV10-3 to TRBJ2-3, with no clear D. This CDR3 is 17 amino acids long. Germline V gene data show CDR1 as ENHRY and CDR2 as SYGVKD. Deletions cut 3 bases from V and 2 bases from J, with 18 bases between. CDR3 in DNA: TGTGCCATCAGTGAAATCGCGAGTGACTCACTCACAGATACGCAGTATTTT. It is translated as CAISEIASDSLTDTQYF.

This clone was seen a single time. The chain recombines TRBV9 with TRBJ1-5; D gene unclear. V lost 2 bases and J lost 3, with 9 bases in between. CDR1 is SGDLS, CDR2 YYNGEE, per germline. The CDR3 runs to 14 residues. The CDR3 protein is CASSVGDTNQPQHF. The DNA of the CDR3 is TGTGCCAGCAGCGTTGGCGACACCAATCAGCCCCAGCATTTT.

The V call is TRBV2, the J call TRBJ1-5; D is ambiguous. Trimming removed 8 bases from V and 6 bases from J, with 11 bases in between. The CDR3 covers 12 residues. Germline V gives CDR1 SNHLY, CDR2 FYNNEI. The DNA for the CDR3 is TGTGCCAGCCATTTCCCGGGTCAGCCCCAGCATTTT. Translating gives CASHFPGQPQHF.

V gene TRBV4-3 combines with J gene TRBJ2-3; 7 bases match TRBD1. V dropped 0 bases and J dropped 2; count of bases not matched to a gene: 5. Germline CDR1 and CDR2: LGHNA and YSLEER. This CDR3 comprises 16 residues. CDR3 coding DNA: TGCGCCAGCAGCCAAGACCACAGGGGTCCCACAGATACGCAGTATTTT. Translating it yields CASSQDHRGPTDTQYF.

The chain is built from TRBV6-1 and TRBJ2-7; 7 bases map to TRBD1. The CDR3 covers 14 residues. The junction had 10 bases not matched to a gene; V was cut back by 5 bases and J by 6 bases. From germline, CDR1 is MNHNS and CDR2 SASEGT. In DNA form, the CDR3 reads TGTGCCAGCAGTATGACAGGGAGCTCGGGCGAGCAGTACTTC. Translating it yields CASSMTGSSGEQYF.

V gene TRBV28 combines with J gene TRBJ2-2, with TRBD1 as a possible D gene (5 bases). Trimming shortened V by 2 bases and J by 3 bases, and 10 bases separated the two germline ends. This CDR3 has 15 amino acids. The germline V gene has CDR1 MDHEN and CDR2 SYDVKM. In nucleotides, the CDR3 is TGTGCCAGCAGTTTAACAGGCAGGGACACCGGGGAGCTGTTTTTT. It specifies CASSLTGRDTGELFF.

Details on this clone: The identical CDR3 is also encoded by other nucleotide sequences in the sample. As DNA, the CDR3 is TGCGCCAGCAGCTTGGGGACAGGGGGAAACACTGAAGCTTTCTTT. Residues: CASSLGTGGNTEAFF. The genes are TRBV5-1 and TRBJ1-1, with 10 bases aligning to TRBD1. V dropped 0 bases and J dropped 2; count of bases not matched to a gene: 1. The CDR3 is 15 residues long. The germline V gene encodes CDR1 SGHRS and CDR2 YFSETQ.